This T cell receptor beta chain came from a study of shared clonotypes between healthy human individuals. In the study overall: Sampling drew on donors who were two women and a few men aged 18 to 49. Every donor yielded three CD4 naive, three CD4 memory, two CD8 naive and one CD8 memory plate. General study findings and limits: A reduction in generation probabilities was seen for non-shared clonotypes relative to those shared by all four donors.

Details on this clone: Its antigen remains unknown.

Germline CDR1 MDHEN, CDR2 SYDVKM. The CDR3 has 13 residues. V gave up 10 bases and J gave up 5 bases, with 14 bases separating them. The donors were all Caucasian adults (living in Nashville, Tennessee). Here immunoSEQ multiplex PCR was the method, and the copy in TCRdb shows in-frame clones only, minus some. Of over a million clones detected, around 98% appear once; the ten largest clones hold roughly 0.42%. Sequencing used naive CD4+ T cells sorted from blood. Subset indicated: CD45RA+ positively selected. The V gene is TRBV28, the J gene TRBJ1-4; D uncertain. This receptor was identified in a young man in good health. The DNA of the CDR3 is TGTGCCACCACCAGATTCCAAAATGAAAAACTGTTTTTT. Encoded protein: CATTRFQNEKLFF.